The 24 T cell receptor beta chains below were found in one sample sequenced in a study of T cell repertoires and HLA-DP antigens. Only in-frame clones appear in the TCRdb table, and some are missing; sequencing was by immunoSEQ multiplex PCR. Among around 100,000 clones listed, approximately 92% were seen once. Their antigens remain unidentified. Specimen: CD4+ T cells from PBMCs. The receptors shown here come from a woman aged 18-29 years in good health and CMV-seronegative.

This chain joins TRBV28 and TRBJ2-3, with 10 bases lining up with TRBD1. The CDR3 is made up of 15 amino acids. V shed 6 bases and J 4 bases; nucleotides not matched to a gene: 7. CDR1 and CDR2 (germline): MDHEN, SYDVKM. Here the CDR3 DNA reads TGTGCCAGCAGCCGACAGGGGGCTGGCGCAGATACGCAGTATTTT. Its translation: CASSRQGAGADTQYF.

The CDR3 sequence is CASSVAPRDYGYTF. The CDR3, as DNA: TGTGCCAGCAGCGTAGCTCCCAGAGACTATGGCTACACCTTC. The chain employs TRBV9 and TRBJ1-2; D uncertain. The CDR3 runs 14 residues. Germline-derived CDR1 and CDR2 are SGDLS and YYNGEE. Trimming took 0 bases from V and 3 from J, leaving 9 bases between them.

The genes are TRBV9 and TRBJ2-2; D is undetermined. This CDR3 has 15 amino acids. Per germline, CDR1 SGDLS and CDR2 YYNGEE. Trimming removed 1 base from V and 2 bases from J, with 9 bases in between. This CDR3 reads CASSVTGSNTGELFF. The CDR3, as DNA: TGTGCCAGCAGCGTAACGGGCAGCAACACCGGGGAGCTGTTTTTT.

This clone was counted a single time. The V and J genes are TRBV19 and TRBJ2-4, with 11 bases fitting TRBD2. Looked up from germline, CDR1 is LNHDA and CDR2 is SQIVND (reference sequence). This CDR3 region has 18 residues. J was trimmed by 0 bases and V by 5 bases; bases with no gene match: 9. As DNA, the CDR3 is TGTGCCAGTAGTTCCGGACTAGCGGGTCGTCTAGCCAAAAACATTCAGTACTTC. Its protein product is CASSSGLAGRLAKNIQYF.

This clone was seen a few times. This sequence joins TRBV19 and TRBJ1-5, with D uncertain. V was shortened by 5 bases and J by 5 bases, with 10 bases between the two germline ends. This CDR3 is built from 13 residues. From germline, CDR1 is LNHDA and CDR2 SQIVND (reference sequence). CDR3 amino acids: CASSAIGDQPQHF. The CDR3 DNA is TGTGCCAGTAGTGCTATCGGTGATCAGCCCCAGCATTTT.

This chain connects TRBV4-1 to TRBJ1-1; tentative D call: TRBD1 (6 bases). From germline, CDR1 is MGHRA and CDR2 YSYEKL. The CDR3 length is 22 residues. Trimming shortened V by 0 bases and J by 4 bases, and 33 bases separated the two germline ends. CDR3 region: CASSQEGTKGTAGGAIPTEAFF. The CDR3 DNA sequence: TGCGCCAGCAGCCAAGAAGGGACGAAGGGCACGGCGGGGGGCGCGATTCCCACTGAAGCTTTCTTT.

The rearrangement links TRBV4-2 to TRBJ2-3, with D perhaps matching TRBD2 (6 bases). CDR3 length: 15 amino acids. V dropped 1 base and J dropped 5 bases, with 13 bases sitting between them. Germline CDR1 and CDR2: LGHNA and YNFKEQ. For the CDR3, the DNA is TGTGCCAGCAGCCAAGTTGGCGGGGACGGAGATACGCAGTATTTT. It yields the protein CASSQVGGDGDTQYF.

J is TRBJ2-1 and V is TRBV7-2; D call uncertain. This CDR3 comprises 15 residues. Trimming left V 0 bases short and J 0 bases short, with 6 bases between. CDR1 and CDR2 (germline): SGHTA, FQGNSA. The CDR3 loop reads CASSLAWSSYNEQFF. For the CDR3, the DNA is TGTGCCAGCAGCTTAGCGTGGAGCTCCTACAATGAGCAGTTCTTC.

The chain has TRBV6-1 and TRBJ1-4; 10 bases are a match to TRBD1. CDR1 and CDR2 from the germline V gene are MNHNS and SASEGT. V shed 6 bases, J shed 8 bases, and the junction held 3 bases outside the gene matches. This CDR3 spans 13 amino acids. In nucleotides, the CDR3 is TGTGCCAGCAGGGACAGGGGGGGGGAAAAACTGTTTTTT. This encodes CASRDRGGEKLFF.

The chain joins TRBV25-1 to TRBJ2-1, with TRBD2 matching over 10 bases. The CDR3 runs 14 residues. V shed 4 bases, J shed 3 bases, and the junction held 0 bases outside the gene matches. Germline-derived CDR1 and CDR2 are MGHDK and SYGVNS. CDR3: CASSGLAGYNEQFF. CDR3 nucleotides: TGTGCCAGCAGTGGACTAGCGGGCTACAATGAGCAGTTCTTC.

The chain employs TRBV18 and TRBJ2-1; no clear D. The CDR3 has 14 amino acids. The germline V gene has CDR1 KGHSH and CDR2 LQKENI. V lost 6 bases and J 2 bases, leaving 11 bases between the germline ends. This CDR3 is CASSLSLAYNEQFF. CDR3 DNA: TGTGCCAGCTCCCTGTCGCTAGCCTACAATGAGCAGTTCTTC.

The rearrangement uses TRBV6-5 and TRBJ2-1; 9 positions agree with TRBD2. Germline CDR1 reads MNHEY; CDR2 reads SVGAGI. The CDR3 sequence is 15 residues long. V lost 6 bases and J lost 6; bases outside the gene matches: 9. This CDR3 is CASRFPSGGTNEQFF. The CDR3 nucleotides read TGTGCCAGCAGATTCCCCAGCGGGGGGACCAATGAGCAGTTCTTC.

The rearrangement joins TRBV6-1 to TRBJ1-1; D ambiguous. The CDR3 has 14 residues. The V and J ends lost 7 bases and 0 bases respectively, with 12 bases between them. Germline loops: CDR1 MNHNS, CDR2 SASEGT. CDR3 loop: CASIYVGMNTEAFF. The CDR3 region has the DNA TGTGCCAGCATTTACGTCGGTATGAACACTGAAGCTTTCTTT.

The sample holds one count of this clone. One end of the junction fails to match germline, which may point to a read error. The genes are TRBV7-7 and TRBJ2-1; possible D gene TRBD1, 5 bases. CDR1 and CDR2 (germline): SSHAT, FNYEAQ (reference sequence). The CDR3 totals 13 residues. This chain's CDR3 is CASSRASYNEQFF. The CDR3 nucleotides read TGTGCTAGCAGCAGGGCCTCCTACAATGAGCAGTTCTTC.

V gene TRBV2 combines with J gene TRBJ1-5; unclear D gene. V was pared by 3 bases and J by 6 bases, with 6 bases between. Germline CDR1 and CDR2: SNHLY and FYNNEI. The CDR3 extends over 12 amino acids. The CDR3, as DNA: TGTGCCAGCAGTGATGGGTTTCAGCCCCAGCATTTT. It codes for CASSDGFQPQHF.

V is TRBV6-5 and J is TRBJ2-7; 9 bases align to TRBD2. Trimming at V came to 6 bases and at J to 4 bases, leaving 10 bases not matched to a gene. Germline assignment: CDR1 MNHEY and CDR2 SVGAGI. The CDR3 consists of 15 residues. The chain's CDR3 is CASRRTPGLAYEQYF. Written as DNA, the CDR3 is TGTGCCAGCAGGCGGACTCCGGGACTAGCTTACGAGCAGTACTTC.

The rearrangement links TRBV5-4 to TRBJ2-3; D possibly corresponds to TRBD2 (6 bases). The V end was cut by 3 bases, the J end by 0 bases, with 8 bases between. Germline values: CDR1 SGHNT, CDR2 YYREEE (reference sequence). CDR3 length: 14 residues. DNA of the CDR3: TGTGCCAGCAGCTCCGGGACTAGCACAGATACGCAGTATTTT. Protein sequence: CASSSGTSTDTQYF. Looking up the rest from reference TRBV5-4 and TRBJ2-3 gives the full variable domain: ETGVTQSPTHLIKTRGQQVTLRCSSQSGHNTVSWYQQALGQGPQFIFQYYREEENGRGNFPPRFSGLQFPNYSSELNVNALELDDSALYLCASSSGTSTDTQYFGPGTRLTVL.

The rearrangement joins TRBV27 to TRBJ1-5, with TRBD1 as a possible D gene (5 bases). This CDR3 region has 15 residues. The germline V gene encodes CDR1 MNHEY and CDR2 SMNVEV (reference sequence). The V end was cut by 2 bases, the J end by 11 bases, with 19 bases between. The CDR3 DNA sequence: TGTGCCAGCAGTTTAGAGGCAGGGTTGGTCCAGTCCCAGCATTTT. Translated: CASSLEAGLVQSQHF.

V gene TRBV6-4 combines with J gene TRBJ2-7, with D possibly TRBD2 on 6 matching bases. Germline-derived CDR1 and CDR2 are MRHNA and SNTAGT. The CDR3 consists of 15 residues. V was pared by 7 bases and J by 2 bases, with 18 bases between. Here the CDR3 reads CASTRDSSYPYEQYF. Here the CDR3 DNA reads TGTGCCAGCACCCGGGACTCTTCATACCCCTACGAGCAGTACTTC.

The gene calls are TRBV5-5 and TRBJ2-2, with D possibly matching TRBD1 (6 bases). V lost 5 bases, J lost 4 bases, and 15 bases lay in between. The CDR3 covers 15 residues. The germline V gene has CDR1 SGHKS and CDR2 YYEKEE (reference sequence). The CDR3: CASRMTGQSTGELFF. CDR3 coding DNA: TGTGCCAGCAGGATGACAGGACAGAGCACCGGGGAGCTGTTTTTT. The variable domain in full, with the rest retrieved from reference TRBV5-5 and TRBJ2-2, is DAGVTQSPTHLIKTRGQQVTLRCSPISGHKSVSWYQQVLGQGPQFIFQYYEKEERGRGNFPDRFSARQFPNYSSELNVNALLLGDSALYLCASRMTGQSTGELFFGEGSRLTVL.

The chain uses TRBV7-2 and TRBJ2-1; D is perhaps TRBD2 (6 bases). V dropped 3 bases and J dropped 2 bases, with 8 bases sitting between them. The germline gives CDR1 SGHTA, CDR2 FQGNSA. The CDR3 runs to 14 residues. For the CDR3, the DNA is TGTGCCAGCAGCTTGGAGCGGGCCTACAATGAGCAGTTCTTC. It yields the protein CASSLERAYNEQFF.

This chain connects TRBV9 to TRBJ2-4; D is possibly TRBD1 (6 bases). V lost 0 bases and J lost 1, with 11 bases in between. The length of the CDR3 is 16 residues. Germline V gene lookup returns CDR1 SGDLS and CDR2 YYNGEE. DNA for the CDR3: TGTGCCAGCAGCGTAGCTCCCCAGGGGGCCAAAAACATTCAGTACTTC. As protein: CASSVAPQGAKNIQYF. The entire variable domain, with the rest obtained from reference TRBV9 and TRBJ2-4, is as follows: DSGVTQTPKHLITATGQRVTLRCSPRSGDLSVYWYQQSLDQGLQFLIQYYNGEERAKGNILERFSAQQFPDLHSELNLSSLELGDSALYFCASSVAPQGAKNIQYFGAGTRLSVL.

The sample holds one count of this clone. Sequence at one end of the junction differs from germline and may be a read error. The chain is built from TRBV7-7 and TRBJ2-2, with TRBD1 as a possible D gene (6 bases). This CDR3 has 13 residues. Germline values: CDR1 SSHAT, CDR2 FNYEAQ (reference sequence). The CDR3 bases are TGTGCTAGCAGACAACAGGGAGCTGGGGAGCTGTTTTTT. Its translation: CASRQQGAGELFF.

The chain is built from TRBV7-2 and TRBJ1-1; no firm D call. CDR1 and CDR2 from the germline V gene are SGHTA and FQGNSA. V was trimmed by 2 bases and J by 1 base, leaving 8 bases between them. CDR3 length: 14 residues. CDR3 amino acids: CASSLIPANTEAFF. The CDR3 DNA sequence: TGTGCCAGCAGCTTAATCCCAGCGAACACTGAAGCTTTCTTT.